This record covers a single T cell receptor (beta chain). What it recognizes is unknown. Newly diagnosed patients aged 18 to 65 had hyperthyroidism of under 2 months' duration. TCR beta CDR3 region amplification was performed from RNA transcripts. The HTBI primer set was used in a first-round RT-PCR of the TCR CDR3. TCRdb re-called the multiplex PCR reads through MiXCR, storing one row per CDR3 protein. The sample records 300,000 to 500,000 distinct CDR3 sequences, about 16% being singletons. This specimen comes from a study of T cells in Graves' hyperthyroidism and ophthalmopathy. Study findings and constraints: Before onset, by a median of around 6.1 months, the model predicted ophthalmopathy.

Sequencing used blood. The clonotype originates from a woman aged 25 to 39 with Graves' hyperthyroidism.

Written as DNA, the CDR3 is TGTGCCAGCAGTTTATGGGGGACTAGCTCCGACTACAATGAGCAGTTCTTC. This gives the protein CASSLWGTSSDYNEQFF. The chain carries TRBV27 and TRBJ2-1; 9 bases map to TRBD2. V gave up 1 base and J gave up 3 bases; unmatched junction bases: 7. The germline V gene encodes CDR1 MNHEY and CDR2 SMNVEV (reference sequence). The CDR3 spans 17 residues.